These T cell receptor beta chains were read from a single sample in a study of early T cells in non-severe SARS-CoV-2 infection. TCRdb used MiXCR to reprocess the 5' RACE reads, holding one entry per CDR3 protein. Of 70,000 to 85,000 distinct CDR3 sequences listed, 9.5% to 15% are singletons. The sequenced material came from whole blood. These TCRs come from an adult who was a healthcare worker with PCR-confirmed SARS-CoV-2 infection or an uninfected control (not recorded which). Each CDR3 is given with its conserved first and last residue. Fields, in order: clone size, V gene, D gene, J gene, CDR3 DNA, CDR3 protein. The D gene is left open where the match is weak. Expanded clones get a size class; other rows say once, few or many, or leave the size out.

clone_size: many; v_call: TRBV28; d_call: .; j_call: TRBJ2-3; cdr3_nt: TGTGCCAGCAGTTCTTACGGCGACGATACGCAGTATTTT; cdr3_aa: CASSSYGDDTQYF
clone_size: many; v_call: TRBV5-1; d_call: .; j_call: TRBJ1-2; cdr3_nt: TGCGCCAGCAGCTTGGAATCGGGGCACTATGGCTACACCTTC; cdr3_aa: CASSLESGHYGYTF
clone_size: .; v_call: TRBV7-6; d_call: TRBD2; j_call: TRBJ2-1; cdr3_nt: TGTGCCAGCAGCCCACTAGCGGGGGCCTACAATGAGCAGTTCTTC; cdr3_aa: CASSPLAGAYNEQFF
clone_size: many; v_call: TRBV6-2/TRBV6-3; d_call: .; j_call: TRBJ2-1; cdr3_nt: TGTGCCAGCAGTTCGGGCGGCAGCTCCTACAATGAGCAGTTCTTC; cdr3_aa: CASSSGGSSYNEQFF
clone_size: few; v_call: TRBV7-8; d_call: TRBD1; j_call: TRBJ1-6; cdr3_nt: TGTGCCAGCAGCCCCGGGACAGTTAATTCACCCCTCCACTTT; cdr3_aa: CASSPGTVNSPLHF
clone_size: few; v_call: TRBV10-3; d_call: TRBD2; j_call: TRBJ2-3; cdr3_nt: TGTGCCATCAGTGAATCCCTTGGCGGGGGGCAAGATACGCAGTATTTT; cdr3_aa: CAISESLGGGQDTQYF
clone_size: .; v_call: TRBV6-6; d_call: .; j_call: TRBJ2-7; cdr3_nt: TGTGCCAGCAATTTCCGGCAGTGGACCTACGAGCAGTACTTC; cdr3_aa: CASNFRQWTYEQYF
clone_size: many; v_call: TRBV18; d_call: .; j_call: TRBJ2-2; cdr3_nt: TGTGCCAGCTCACCATTCGGGACTACCGGGGAGCTGTTTTTT; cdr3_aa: CASSPFGTTGELFF
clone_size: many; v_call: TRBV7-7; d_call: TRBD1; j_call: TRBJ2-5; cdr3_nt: TGTGCCAGCAGCCAATACAGGGGGCAGGGAGAGACCCAGTACTTC; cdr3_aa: CASSQYRGQGETQYF
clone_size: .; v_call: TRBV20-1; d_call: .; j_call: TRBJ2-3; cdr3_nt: TGCAGTGCCAACAAGGACAGAAGCACAGATACGCAGTATTTT; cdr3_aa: CSANKDRSTDTQYF
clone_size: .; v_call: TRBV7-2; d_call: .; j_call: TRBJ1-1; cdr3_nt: TGTGCCAGCACCCAAAATCCTCGTGTGACTGAAGCTTTCTTT; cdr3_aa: CASTQNPRVTEAFF
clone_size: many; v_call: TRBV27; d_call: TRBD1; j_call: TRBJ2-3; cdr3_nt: TGTGCCAGCAGTCTTGACAGGGGTGGAAGCACAGATACGCAGTATTTT; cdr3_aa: CASSLDRGGSTDTQYF
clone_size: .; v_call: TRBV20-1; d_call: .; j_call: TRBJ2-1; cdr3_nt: TGCAGTGCGCAGAGGGTCGGGAGCCTATTGAACTACAATGAGCAGTTCTTC; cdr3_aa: CSAQRVGSLLNYNEQFF
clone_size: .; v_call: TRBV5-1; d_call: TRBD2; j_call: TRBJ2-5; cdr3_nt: TGCGCCAGCAGCTGGGTCCCTAGCGGGAGTAGGGAGACCCAGTACTTC; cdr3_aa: CASSWVPSGSRETQYF
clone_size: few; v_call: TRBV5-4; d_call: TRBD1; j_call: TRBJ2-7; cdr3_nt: TGTGCCAGCAGGTCAGCACAGGGGATAGCCGAGCAGTACTTC; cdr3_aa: CASRSAQGIAEQYF
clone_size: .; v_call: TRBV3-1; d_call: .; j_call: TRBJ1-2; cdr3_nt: TGTGCCAGCAGCCAAGATAGGGTGGATGGCTACACCTTC; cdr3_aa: CASSQDRVDGYTF
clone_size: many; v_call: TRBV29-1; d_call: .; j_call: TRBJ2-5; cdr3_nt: TGCAGCGTTGCATTTGGACAGCTTTTGGAGACCCAGTACTTC; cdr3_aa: CSVAFGQLLETQYF
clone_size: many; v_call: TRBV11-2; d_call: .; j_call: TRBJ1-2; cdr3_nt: TGTGCCAGCACCATGAACTTACAGGGTTCTAACTATGGCTACACCTTC; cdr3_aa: CASTMNLQGSNYGYTF
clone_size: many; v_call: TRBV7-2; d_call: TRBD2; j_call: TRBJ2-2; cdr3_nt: TGTGCCAGCAGCTCATCTCCGGGACTAGCTAGAGCCGGGGAGCTGTTTTTT; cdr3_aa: CASSSSPGLARAGELFF
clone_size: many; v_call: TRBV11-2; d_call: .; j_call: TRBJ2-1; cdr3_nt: TGTGCCAGCAGCTTAGGAGAGGGTAGTTCCTACAATGAGCAGTTCTTC; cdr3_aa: CASSLGEGSSYNEQFF
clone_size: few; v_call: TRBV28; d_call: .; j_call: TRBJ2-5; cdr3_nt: TGTGCCAGCAGCCACGATTTACAAGAGACCCAGTACTTC; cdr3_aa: CASSHDLQETQYF
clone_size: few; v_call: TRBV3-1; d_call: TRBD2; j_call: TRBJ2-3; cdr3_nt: TGTGCCAGCAGCCAAGATCCAAGCGGGAGGGAGATTCGCACAGATACGCAGTATTTT; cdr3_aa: CASSQDPSGREIRTDTQYF
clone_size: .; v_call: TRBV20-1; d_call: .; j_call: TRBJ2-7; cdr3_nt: TGCAGTGCTAGAGGTGACACGCCACGGGAGCAGTACTTC; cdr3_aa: CSARGDTPREQYF
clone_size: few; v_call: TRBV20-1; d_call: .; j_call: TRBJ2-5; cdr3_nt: TGCAGTGCCAGTATCCGGGGACAATTCCAAGAGACCCAGTACTTC; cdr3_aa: CSASIRGQFQETQYF
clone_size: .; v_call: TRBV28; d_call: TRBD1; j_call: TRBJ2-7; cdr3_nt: TGTGCCAGCAGTTTTCCACAGGGGAGAGGGGGTTACGAGCAGTACTTC; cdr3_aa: CASSFPQGRGGYEQYF